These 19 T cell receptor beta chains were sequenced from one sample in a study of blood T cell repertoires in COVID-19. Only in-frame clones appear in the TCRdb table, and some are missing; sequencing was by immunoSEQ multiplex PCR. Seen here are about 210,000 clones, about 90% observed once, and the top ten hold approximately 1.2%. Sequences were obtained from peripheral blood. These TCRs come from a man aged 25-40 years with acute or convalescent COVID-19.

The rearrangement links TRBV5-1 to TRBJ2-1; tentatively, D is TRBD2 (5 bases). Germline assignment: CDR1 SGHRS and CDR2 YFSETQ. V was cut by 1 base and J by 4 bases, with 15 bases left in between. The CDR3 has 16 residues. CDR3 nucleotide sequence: TGCGCCAGCAGCTTGAGCGGCGGCAGATTATACAATGAGCAGTTCTTC. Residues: CASSLSGGRLYNEQFF.

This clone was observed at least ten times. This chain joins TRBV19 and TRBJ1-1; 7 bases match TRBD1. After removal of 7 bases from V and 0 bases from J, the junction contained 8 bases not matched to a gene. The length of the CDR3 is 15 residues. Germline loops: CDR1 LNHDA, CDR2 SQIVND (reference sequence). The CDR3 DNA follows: TGTGCCAGTACCCGCACAGGGGCCCTGAACACTGAAGCTTTCTTT. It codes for CASTRTGALNTEAFF.

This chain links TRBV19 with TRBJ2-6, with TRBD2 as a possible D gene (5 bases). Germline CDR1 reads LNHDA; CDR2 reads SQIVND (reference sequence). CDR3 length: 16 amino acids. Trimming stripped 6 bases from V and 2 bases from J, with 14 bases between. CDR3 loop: CASRHSPGAGANVLTF. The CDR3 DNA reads TGTGCCAGTAGGCATAGCCCCGGGGCTGGGGCCAACGTCCTGACTTTC. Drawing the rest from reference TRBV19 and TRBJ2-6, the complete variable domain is DGGITQSPKYLFRKEGQNVTLSCEQNLNHDAMYWYRQDPGQGLRLIYYSQIVNDFQKGDIAEGYSVSREKKESFPLTVTSAQKNPTAFYLCASRHSPGAGANVLTFGAGSRLTVL.

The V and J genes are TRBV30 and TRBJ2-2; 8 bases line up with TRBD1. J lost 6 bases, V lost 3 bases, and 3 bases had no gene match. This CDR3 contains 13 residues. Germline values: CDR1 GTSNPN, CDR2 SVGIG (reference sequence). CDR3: CAWRETGAGELFF. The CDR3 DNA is TGTGCCTGGAGGGAGACAGGGGCCGGGGAGCTGTTTTTT.

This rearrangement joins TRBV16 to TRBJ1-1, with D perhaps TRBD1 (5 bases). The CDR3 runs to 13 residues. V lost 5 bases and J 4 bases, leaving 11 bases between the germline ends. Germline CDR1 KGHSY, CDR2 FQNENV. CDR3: CASSRPGGTEAFF. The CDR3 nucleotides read TGTGCCAGCAGCAGGCCGGGGGGCACTGAAGCTTTCTTT.

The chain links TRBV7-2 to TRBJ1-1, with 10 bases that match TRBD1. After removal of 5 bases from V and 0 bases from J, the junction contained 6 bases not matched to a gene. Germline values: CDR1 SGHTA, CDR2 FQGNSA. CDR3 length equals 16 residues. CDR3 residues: CASSTGTGVMNTEAFF. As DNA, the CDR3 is TGTGCCAGCAGCACCGGGACAGGGGTCATGAACACTGAAGCTTTCTTT.

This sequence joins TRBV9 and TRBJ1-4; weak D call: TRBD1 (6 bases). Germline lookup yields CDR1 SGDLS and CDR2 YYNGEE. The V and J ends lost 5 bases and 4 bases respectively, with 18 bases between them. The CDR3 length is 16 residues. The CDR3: CASSPRTDRSNEKLFF. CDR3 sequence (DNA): TGTGCCAGCAGTCCAAGGACTGACAGGAGTAATGAAAAACTGTTTTTT.

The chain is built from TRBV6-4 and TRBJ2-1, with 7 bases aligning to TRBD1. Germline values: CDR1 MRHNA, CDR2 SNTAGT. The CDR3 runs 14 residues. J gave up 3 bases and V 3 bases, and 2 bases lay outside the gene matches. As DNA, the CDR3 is TGTGCCAGCAGTGAGGGGACAGACTACAATGAGCAGTTCTTC. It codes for CASSEGTDYNEQFF.

CDR3 coding DNA: TGTGCCACCGCCTTTGAGGGCTTGAATCAGCCCCAGCATTTT. This gives the protein CATAFEGLNQPQHF. The chain combines TRBV27 with TRBJ1-5; D is ambiguous. Germline V lookup: CDR1 MNHEY, CDR2 SMNVEV (reference sequence). CDR3 length: 14 residues. V shed 10 bases and J shed 4 bases, with 17 bases lying between them.

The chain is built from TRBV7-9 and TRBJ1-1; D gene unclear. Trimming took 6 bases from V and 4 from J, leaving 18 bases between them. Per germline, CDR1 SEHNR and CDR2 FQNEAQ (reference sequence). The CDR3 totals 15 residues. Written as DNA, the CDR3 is TGTGCCAGCAGGACGGGTCAAACATCTAGCACTGAAGCTTTCTTT. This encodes CASRTGQTSSTEAFF.

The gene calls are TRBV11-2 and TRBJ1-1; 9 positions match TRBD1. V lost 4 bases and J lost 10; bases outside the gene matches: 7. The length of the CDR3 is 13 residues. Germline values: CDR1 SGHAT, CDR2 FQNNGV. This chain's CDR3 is CASSSTGGPTAFF. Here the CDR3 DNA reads TGTGCCAGCAGCTCCACAGGGGGCCCAACAGCTTTCTTT.

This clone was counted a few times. DNA of the CDR3: TGTGCCAGCAGTTACACGGGGGGCGGGACAGATACGCAGTATTTT. This sequence encodes CASSYTGGGTDTQYF. This chain links TRBV6-6 with TRBJ2-3, with a possible D match to TRBD2 (7 bases). There are 15 residues in the CDR3. CDR1 MNHNY and CDR2 SVGAGI come from the germline V gene (reference sequence). The V end lost 2 bases, the J end lost 3 bases, and 12 bases lay between the germline ends.

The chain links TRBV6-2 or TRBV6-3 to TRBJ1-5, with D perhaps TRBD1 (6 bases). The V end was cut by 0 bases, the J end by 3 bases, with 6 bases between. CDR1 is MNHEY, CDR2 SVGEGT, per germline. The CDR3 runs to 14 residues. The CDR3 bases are TGTGCCAGCAGTTACTCGGGACACAATCAGCCCCAGCATTTT. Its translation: CASSYSGHNQPQHF.

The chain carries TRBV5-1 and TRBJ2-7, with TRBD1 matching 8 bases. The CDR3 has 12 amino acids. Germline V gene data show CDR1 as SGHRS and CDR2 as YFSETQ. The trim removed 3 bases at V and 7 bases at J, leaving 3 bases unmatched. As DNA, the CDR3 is TGCGCCAGCAGCTCGGACAGGGAGGAGCAGTACTTC. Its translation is CASSSDREEQYF.

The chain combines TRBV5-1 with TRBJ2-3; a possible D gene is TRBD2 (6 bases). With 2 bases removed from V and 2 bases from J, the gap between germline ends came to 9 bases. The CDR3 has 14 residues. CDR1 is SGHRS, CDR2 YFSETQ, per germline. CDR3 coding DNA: TGCGCCAGCAGCTTACGCGGGACCACAGATACGCAGTATTTT. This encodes CASSLRGTTDTQYF.

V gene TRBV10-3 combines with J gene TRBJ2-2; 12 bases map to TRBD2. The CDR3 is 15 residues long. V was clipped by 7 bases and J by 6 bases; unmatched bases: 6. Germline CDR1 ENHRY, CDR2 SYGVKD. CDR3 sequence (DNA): TGTGCCATCAATCTAGCGGGGGGGCCGCCCGGGGAGCTGTTTTTT. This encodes CAINLAGGPPGELFF.

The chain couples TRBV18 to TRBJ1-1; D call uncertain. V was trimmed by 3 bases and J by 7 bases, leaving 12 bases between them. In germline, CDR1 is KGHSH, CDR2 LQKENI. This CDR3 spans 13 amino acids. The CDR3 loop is CASSPQPGVEAFF. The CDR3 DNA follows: TGTGCCAGCTCACCCCAACCGGGAGTTGAAGCTTTCTTT.

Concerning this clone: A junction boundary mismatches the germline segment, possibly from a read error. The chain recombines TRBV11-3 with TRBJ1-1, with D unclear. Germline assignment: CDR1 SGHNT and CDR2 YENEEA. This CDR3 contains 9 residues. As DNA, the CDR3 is TGTGCCAGCACCACCGGGTTTATCTTT. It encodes CASTTGFIF. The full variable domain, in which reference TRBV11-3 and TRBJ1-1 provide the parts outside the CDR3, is EAGVVQSPRYKIIEKKQPVAFWCNPISGHNTLYWYLQNLGQGPELLIRYENEEAVDDSQLPKDRFSAERLKGVDSTLKIQPAELGDSAVYLCASTTGFIFGQGTRLTVV.

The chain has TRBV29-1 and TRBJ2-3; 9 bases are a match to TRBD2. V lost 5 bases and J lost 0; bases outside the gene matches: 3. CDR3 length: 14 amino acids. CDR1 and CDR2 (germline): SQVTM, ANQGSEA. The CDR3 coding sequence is TGCAGCGTTCGGGCGGGAGGGAGCACAGATACGCAGTATTTT. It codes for CSVRAGGSTDTQYF.